This TCR beta chain was documented in a study of shared clonotypes between healthy human individuals. Overall study results and limits: Naive subsets generally had larger estimated richness than memory subsets.

Concerning this clone itself: Its matching antigen is unknown.

Assay: immunoSEQ multiplex PCR; the TCRdb copy retains only in-frame clones and omits some. The profile covers some 240,000 clones, with about 65% appearing a single time and around 10% taken by the ten largest. Trimming took off 5 bases at V and 7 bases at J, with 11 bases between the two ends. CDR3 size: 12 residues. Germline CDR1 reads SEHNR; CDR2 reads FQNEAQ (reference sequence). This sequence was found in a man younger than 45 in good health. Sequenced input: memory CD4+ T cells sorted from blood. Subset denoted: CD45RA-negative fraction. The chain links TRBV7-9 to TRBJ2-5; D gene ambiguous. CDR3: CASSTEAGTQYF. As DNA, the CDR3 is TGTGCCAGCAGCACCGAAGCCGGGACCCAGTACTTC.